What follows is one TCR beta chain and its context. Its antigen is not known. The record originates from a study of shared clonotypes between healthy human individuals. Whole-study findings and limits: Sampling covered nothing but blood. Tissue TCR repertoires likely differ from those found in blood. A limitation of the genetic and exposure-history diversity represented arose from few donors.

Trimming removed 0 bases from V and 4 bases from J; junction bases left unmatched: 1. Per germline, CDR1 KGHSH and CDR2 LQKENI. This CDR3 has 14 residues. Generated by immunoSEQ multiplex PCR, the TCRdb table keeps only in-frame clones and is missing some. The sample consists of some 1 million clones, 65% to 75% of them appearing once. The gene calls are TRBV18 and TRBJ2-5; TRBD2 aligns across 8 bases. The sample taken for sequencing was memory CD4+ T cells sorted from blood. Subset defined: CD45RA-negative fraction. This sequence originates from a man in his late teens or twenties in good health. The CDR3 DNA reads TGTGCCAGCTCACCACCGCTAGCGGGAGAGACCCAGTACTTC. This translates into CASSPPLAGETQYF.